Sequencing of this TCR beta chain was carried out in a study of OX40 agonist ivuxolimab in advanced cancers. CDR3 length: 14 residues. V gave up 6 bases and J gave up 5 bases, with 16 bases separating them. Germline assignment: CDR1 SGHTA and CDR2 FQGNSA. The data were produced by immunoSEQ multiplex PCR, yet TCRdb's version contains in-frame clones alone and is incomplete. The table has some 70,000 clones, 85% seen once. Sequences were derived from CD4+ or CD8+ T cells sorted from blood, sampled in a trial of the OX40 agonist ivuxolimab. The sequence was collected from an adult with an advanced solid tumor such as melanoma, head and neck, liver or kidney cancer. This chain joins TRBV7-2 and TRBJ2-5; possibly TRBD1 for D (5 bases). The CDR3 DNA is TGTGCCAGCAGTGCAGACAGCGTTATGGAGACCCAGTACTTC. As protein: CASSADSVMETQYF.